This TCR beta chain appears in the sequencing data of a study of T cells of healthy individuals. There are a few counts of this clonotype. TCRdb reanalysed the 5' RACE reads using MiXCR and keeps one entry per CDR3 protein. There are nearly 100,000 distinct CDR3 sequences in the sample; 17% occur only once, and about 6.2% lies in the top ten. CDR1 and CDR2 from the germline V gene are SNHLY and FYNNEI. The length of the CDR3 is 15 residues. V was cut by 4 bases and J by 2 bases, with 12 bases left in between. This sequence was found in a human donor in good health. The V call is TRBV2, the J call TRBJ1-5; D gene uncertain. This CDR3 reads CASSGQPLGNQPQHF. The CDR3 DNA follows: TGTGCCAGCAGTGGTCAACCCCTGGGCAATCAGCCCCAGCATTTT.